These 29 T cell receptor beta chains were sequenced from one sample in a study of metastatic and nonmetastatic thyroid tumors. Every patient was untreated before thyroid surgery. TCRdb re-clonotyped the PCR reads through MiXCR. The sample includes several thousand clones, 35% to 45% of them seen just once. Sequenced sample: tumor tissue. These TCRs come from a female donor with papillary thyroid cancer or a benign thyroid nodule (not recorded which). Some clones in this sample may be carry-over from other donors' samples.

V gene TRBV5-1 combines with J gene TRBJ1-3; D is unclear. The CDR3 totals 16 residues. Germline CDR1 and CDR2: SGHRS and YFSETQ. V lost 4 bases to trimming and J lost 4 bases, with 18 bases between them. The CDR3 here is CASSQTGRLSGNTIYF. CDR3 nucleotide sequence: TGCGCCAGCAGCCAGACGGGCCGTCTCTCCGGAAACACCATATATTTT.

This clone was seen ten or more times. A single base separates this from a much larger clone, so it may be a read error. V gene TRBV9 combines with J gene TRBJ1-6; no firm D call. The germline V gene encodes CDR1 SGDLS and CDR2 YYNGEE. The CDR3 is 15 residues long. CDR3 sequence reads: CTSSVGAGADSPLHF. In DNA form, the CDR3 reads TGTACCAGCAGCGTAGGTGCAGGTGCTGATTCACCCCTCCACTTT.

CDR3 loop: CSARGLAGHGEQFF. CDR3 nucleotides: TGCAGTGCTAGAGGACTAGCGGGGCATGGAGAGCAGTTCTTC. The chain links TRBV20-1 to TRBJ2-1; TRBD2 matches at 11 bases. The CDR3 has 14 residues. Germline values: CDR1 DFQATT, CDR2 SNEGSKA (reference sequence). V shed 1 base and J 10 bases; nucleotides not matched to a gene: 6.

The chain couples TRBV14 to TRBJ1-6; D not certain. Germline V gene data show CDR1 as SGHDN and CDR2 as FVKESK. Deletions cut 5 bases from V and 7 bases from J, with 24 bases between. This CDR3 spans 18 amino acids. The CDR3 DNA follows: TGTGCCAGCAGCGCGGCAATTCGGGCAGAGAGCCAAAATTCACCCCTCCACTTT. Translating it yields CASSAAIRAESQNSPLHF.

The gene calls are TRBV5-1 and TRBJ1-2, with TRBD1 identical over 12 bases. The CDR3 length is 15 residues. Germline V gene data show CDR1 as SGHRS and CDR2 as YFSETQ. V was pared by 4 bases and J by 7 bases, with 8 bases of the junction left unmatched. This CDR3 reads CASSREGQGAGGYTF. The CDR3 DNA reads TGCGCCAGCAGCCGGGAGGGACAGGGGGCTGGTGGCTACACCTTC.

Ten or more counts support this clone. This sample also contains other DNA sequences that code for the same CDR3. The chain is built from TRBV9 and TRBJ2-1; 7 nucleotides align to TRBD2. The CDR3 contains 14 residues. With 4 bases clipped from V and 3 bases from J, the junction kept 4 bases outside the gene matches. Germline CDR1 reads SGDLS; CDR2 reads YYNGEE. The CDR3 reads CASSPGTNYNEQFF. CDR3 nucleotide sequence: TGTGCCAGCAGCCCGGGGACTAACTACAATGAGCAGTTCTTC.

A few counts support this clone. This chain joins TRBV6-1 and TRBJ2-7, with 13 bases that match TRBD2. Germline CDR1 is MNHNS and CDR2 is SASEGT. V shed 3 bases, J shed 7 bases, and the junction held 6 bases outside the gene matches. CDR3 length: 15 residues. The CDR3 is CASSDTSGRDWEQYF. The CDR3 DNA follows: TGTGCCAGCAGTGATACTAGCGGGAGGGATTGGGAGCAGTACTTC.

The chain carries TRBV19 and TRBJ2-1; possibly TRBD1 for D (5 bases). This CDR3 is built from 15 residues. V lost 5 bases and J 1 base, leaving 12 bases between the germline ends. The germline CDR1 and CDR2 sequences are LNHDA and SQIVND (reference sequence). The CDR3 reads CASSHDGQSYNEQFF. The CDR3 DNA follows: TGTGCCAGTAGTCATGACGGACAATCCTACAATGAGCAGTTCTTC.

By sample share, this clone is large. The gene calls are TRBV4-2 and TRBJ2-7; TRBD1 agrees at 10 bases. J was trimmed by 1 base and V by 5 bases; bases with no gene match: 8. Germline V gives CDR1 LGHNA, CDR2 YNFKEQ. The CDR3 runs 16 residues. CDR3 DNA sequence: TGTGCCAGCAGCTATTCCGGGACAGGGGAATCCTACGAGCAGTACTTC. Protein sequence: CASSYSGTGESYEQYF.

The chain combines TRBV11-2 with TRBJ1-6; tentatively, D is TRBD1 (5 bases). This CDR3 region has 17 residues. Germline CDR1 reads SGHAT; CDR2 reads FQNNGV. Trimming left V 6 bases short and J 4 bases short, with 19 bases between. This CDR3 reads CASRLSDRPAYNSPLHF. CDR3 in DNA: TGTGCCAGCAGACTGTCAGACAGACCGGCTTATAATTCACCCCTCCACTTT.

This clone was seen at least ten times. The J gene is TRBJ1-1, the V gene TRBV4-1, with D tentatively TRBD1 (6 bases). CDR3 length: 15 amino acids. Trimming removed 0 bases at V and 1 base at J, with 9 bases between. The V gene's germline CDR1 is MGHRA and CDR2 YSYEKL. The CDR3 nucleotides are TGCGCCAGCAGCCAAGAGCCAGGGGCGAACACTGAAGCTTTCTTT. This encodes CASSQEPGANTEAFF.

The chain carries TRBV4-1 and TRBJ2-7; 7 bases map to TRBD1. J lost 6 bases, V lost 1 base, and 6 bases had no gene match. The CDR3 spans 14 residues. The V gene's germline CDR1 is MGHRA and CDR2 YSYEKL. CDR3 region: CASSQVIQGSEQYF. The CDR3 DNA reads TGCGCCAGCAGCCAAGTTATACAGGGGTCCGAGCAGTACTTC.

The chain is built from TRBV18 and TRBJ1-6; no clear D gene. Looked up from germline, CDR1 is KGHSH and CDR2 is LQKENI. Between the trimmed V and J ends, which lost 3 bases and 10 bases, there was a span of 10 bases. The CDR3 length is 13 residues. This CDR3 reads CASSPSRYSPLHF. In nucleotides, the CDR3 is TGTGCCAGCTCACCGTCGCGGTACTCACCCCTCCACTTT.

Notes on this clone: The junction departs from germline at one end; a sequencing error may be responsible. The J gene is TRBJ2-2, the V gene TRBV7-3; the D gene could be TRBD1 or TRBD2 (5 bases each). The CDR3 is made up of 16 amino acids. Germline loops: CDR1 SGHTA, CDR2 FQGTGA. CDR3 sequence: CSSSIPGPGGSGELFF. The CDR3, as DNA: TGTTCCAGCAGCATACCGGGACCAGGTGGCTCCGGGGAGCTGTTTTTT.

J is TRBJ1-4 and V is TRBV4-1; the D is unclear. The CDR3 runs to 16 residues. Per the germline V gene, CDR1 is MGHRA and CDR2 is YSYEKL. The germline V and J ends were trimmed by 0 bases and 9 bases, with 17 bases remaining between them. For the CDR3, the DNA is TGCGCCAGCAGCCAAGACTTAGGAGTTGCATTGAAAAAACTGTTTTTT. Translating it yields CASSQDLGVALKKLFF.

This clone was recorded at least ten times. CDR3 sequence: CASSRIAGGGNEQFF. The CDR3 nucleotides are TGTGCCAGCAGCCGGATAGCGGGGGGGGGCAATGAGCAGTTCTTC. The chain couples TRBV3-1 to TRBJ2-1, with TRBD2 matching 11 bases. V trimming: 4 bases; J trimming: 6 bases; junction bases outside the gene matches: 5. The CDR3 runs to 15 residues. Looked up from germline, CDR1 is LGHDT and CDR2 is YNNKEL (reference sequence).

The gene calls are TRBV7-9 and TRBJ1-2; a possible D gene is TRBD1 (5 bases). Germline assignment: CDR1 SEHNR and CDR2 FQNEAQ (reference sequence). The CDR3 totals 14 residues. V was cut by 1 base and J by 6 bases, with 12 bases left in between. The CDR3 spells CASSLGGTTNGYTF. CDR3 bases: TGTGCCAGCAGCTTAGGCGGGACGACTAATGGCTACACCTTC. Drawing the rest from reference TRBV7-9 and TRBJ1-2, the complete variable domain is DTGVSQNPRHKITKRGQNVTFRCDPISEHNRLYWYRQTLGQGPEFLTYFQNEAQLEKSRLLSDRFSAERPKGSFSTLEIQRTEQGDSAMYLCASSLGGTTNGYTFGSGTRLTVV.

By proportion, this clone is medium-sized. V gene TRBV12-3 or TRBV12-4 combines with J gene TRBJ1-1; the D gene is possibly TRBD1 (5 bases). V was shortened by 1 base and J by 0 bases, with 9 bases between the two germline ends. CDR3 length equals 15 residues. CDR3 nucleotide sequence: TGTGCCAGCAGTTTAGGGGGGAAGGTGAACACTGAAGCTTTCTTT. Translation: CASSLGGKVNTEAFF.

The V and J genes are TRBV19 and TRBJ2-1, with 7 bases aligning to TRBD2. The germline CDR1 and CDR2 sequences are LNHDA and SQIVND (reference sequence). V shed 3 bases, J shed 5 bases, and the junction held 10 bases outside the gene matches. The length of the CDR3 is 16 residues. The CDR3 DNA follows: TGTGCCAGTAGTATCCTCCCGGGAGGTGGAAACAATGAGCAGTTCTTC. Translating it yields CASSILPGGGNNEQFF.

This clone was picked up a small number of times. This chain connects TRBV11-1 to TRBJ2-1; 10 bases are a match to TRBD2. V was pared by 4 bases and J by 8 bases, with 8 bases of the junction left unmatched. This CDR3 has 15 residues. Looked up from germline, CDR1 is SGHAT and CDR2 is FQDESV (reference sequence). CDR3 amino acids: CASSSRTSGLHEQFF. The CDR3 DNA is TGTGCCAGCAGCTCCAGGACTAGCGGACTTCATGAGCAGTTCTTC.

This rearrangement joins TRBV7-3 to TRBJ2-1; D is ambiguous. This CDR3 has 15 amino acids. Trimming shortened V by 2 bases and J by 6 bases, and 14 bases separated the two germline ends. Germline V gene data show CDR1 as SGHTA and CDR2 as FQGTGA. CDR3 DNA: TGTGCCAGCAGCTTACTTGTCGGTGGTCTCAATGAGCAGTTCTTC. Translating it yields CASSLLVGGLNEQFF.

This chain uses TRBV28 with TRBJ1-2; TRBD1 aligns across 10 bases. Germline V gene lookup returns CDR1 MDHEN and CDR2 SYDVKM. The V segment lost 2 bases and the J segment 1 base; nucleotides outside the gene matches: 7. This CDR3 spans 17 amino acids. This CDR3 is CASSLLTGGKNNYGYTF. The CDR3, as DNA: TGTGCCAGCAGTTTACTGACAGGGGGCAAGAATAACTATGGCTACACCTTC.

The rearrangement uses TRBV11-2 and TRBJ2-1, with D possibly TRBD2 on 5 matching bases. The CDR3 totals 16 residues. In germline, CDR1 is SGHAT, CDR2 FQNNGV. V gave up 1 base and J gave up 0 bases, with 10 bases separating them. The CDR3 sequence is CASSLVSGLSYNEQFF. CDR3 nucleotide sequence: TGTGCCAGCAGCTTAGTCAGCGGACTCTCCTACAATGAGCAGTTCTTC.

A single count supports this clone. The chain carries TRBV5-1 and TRBJ2-3; 10 bases are shared with TRBD2. J was trimmed by 6 bases and V by 4 bases; bases with no gene match: 8. CDR3 length equals 15 residues. Germline V gene sequence: CDR1 SGHRS, CDR2 YFSETQ. In nucleotides, the CDR3 is TGCGCCAGCAGCCTAGCGGGAGATGGGACCGATACGCAGTATTTT. Translation: CASSLAGDGTDTQYF.

Sample share makes this clone medium-sized. The CDR3 region has the DNA TGTGCCAGCAGTTTTGGGAGCGGGTCCGCCTCCTACAATGAGCAGTTCTTC. This translates into CASSFGSGSASYNEQFF. This chain uses TRBV27 with TRBJ2-1; maybe TRBD2 (6 bases). The CDR3 is 17 residues long. The germline CDR1 and CDR2 sequences are MNHEY and SMNVEV (reference sequence). Trimming took 3 bases from V and 0 from J, leaving 15 bases between them.

The V and J genes are TRBV11-3 and TRBJ1-1; no clear D gene. The CDR3 spans 16 residues. Trimming removed 0 bases from V and 0 bases from J, with 11 bases in between. Germline V gene sequence: CDR1 SGHNT, CDR2 YENEEA. The CDR3 DNA sequence: TGTGCCAGCAGCTTAGATGGGGAAAGGGTGAACACTGAAGCTTTCTTT. Translating it yields CASSLDGERVNTEAFF.

In this sample, this clone turned up a few times. This chain connects TRBV6-2 or TRBV6-3 to TRBJ2-7; TRBD2 is a possible D gene (7 bases). CDR3 size: 11 residues. CDR1 is MNHEY, CDR2 SVGEGT, per germline. The germline V and J ends were trimmed by 8 bases and 7 bases, with 12 bases remaining between them. This CDR3 reads CASGGAREQYF. The CDR3 DNA sequence: TGTGCCAGCGGGGGGGCGCGGGAGCAGTACTTC.

The table lists this clone with a few counts. The V gene is TRBV3-1, the J gene TRBJ2-3; D ambiguous. The CDR3 is 13 amino acids. Germline V gene sequence: CDR1 LGHDT, CDR2 YNNKEL (reference sequence). V lost 1 base, J lost 4 bases, and 6 bases lay in between. CDR3 DNA sequence: TGTGCCAGCAGCCAAGGATCTCCAGATACGCAGTATTTT. Its translation: CASSQGSPDTQYF.

Sample share makes this clone medium-sized (0.01 to 0.1%). V usage is TRBV19 and J usage is TRBJ2-3; D assignment may be TRBD1 or TRBD2 (5 bases each). Germline loops: CDR1 LNHDA, CDR2 SQIVND (reference sequence). CDR3 length: 13 residues. V was pared by 4 bases and J by 6 bases, with 11 bases between. In DNA, the CDR3 is TGTGCCAGTAGTACGGACTGGGGGGATACGCAGTATTTT. Translated: CASSTDWGDTQYF.